This TCR beta chain was found in a study of cytomegalovirus exposure and HLA in healthy donors. Study-level information: The use of the same platform for the 90 to 150 validation repertoires and the 550 to 700 first-cohort repertoires was reported by a later analysis. Whole-study findings and limits: Rare TCR sequences predominated, though certain public TCRs were found in many donors. Fewer than 200 TCR beta chains were listed as cytomegalovirus-associated.

The length of the CDR3 is 15 residues. Losses at the gene ends were 3 bases for V and 2 bases for J; bases not matched to a gene: 5. Germline V lookup: CDR1 SGHRS, CDR2 YFSETQ. The table came from immunoSEQ multiplex PCR; TCRdb's copy has only in-frame clones and leaves some out. The repertoire holds about 150,000 clones, about 95% seen once, with about 2% in the top ten. About this clone: Its antigen is still unknown.

Sequencing was performed on PBMCs. This sequence joins TRBV5-1 and TRBJ2-3; 8 bases agree with TRBD2. The receptor was derived from a man between 18 and 35 years old in good health and CMV-seropositive. The chain's CDR3 is CASSSGAGDTDTQYF. The CDR3 bases are TGCGCCAGCAGCTCCGGAGCGGGAGACACAGATACGCAGTATTTT.